The 8 T cell receptor beta chains below come from one sample, sequenced in a study of CD8+ T cells in alopecia areata. TCR sequencing used cDNA made by reverse transcription of extracted RNA. The table came from immunoSEQ multiplex PCR; TCRdb's copy has only in-frame clones and leaves some out. The repertoire holds 150,000 to 250,000 clones, with roughly three fifths as singletons. The treatment: oral pan-JAK inhibitor, 5-10 mg twice daily. This sample comprised CD4+ T cells sorted from blood, obtained at week 4, from a patient treated with tofacitinib. The receptors come from a human donor with alopecia areata.

This chain joins TRBV11-3 and TRBJ2-1; the match to TRBD1 covers 9 bases. Per germline, CDR1 SGHNT and CDR2 YENEEA. The junction had 6 bases not matched to a gene; V was cut back by 5 bases and J by 7 bases. The CDR3 is 14 amino acids. CDR3 nucleotide sequence: TGTGCCAGCAGCCGAGACAGGGGGTGGAATGAGCAGTTCTTC. It translates to CASSRDRGWNEQFF.

The chain couples TRBV7-2 to TRBJ2-3; the match to TRBD2 covers 11 bases. The CDR3 has 18 residues. Losses at the gene ends were 5 bases for V and 7 bases for J; bases not matched to a gene: 17. Per germline, CDR1 SGHTA and CDR2 FQGNSA. In nucleotides, the CDR3 is TGTGCCAGCAGCGGAAGACTAGCGGGGCCCAACCAGGGGAATACGCAGTATTTT. Amino acids: CASSGRLAGPNQGNTQYF.

This clone was seen more than once but under ten times. This chain connects TRBV5-1 to TRBJ2-2, with 7 bases that match TRBD2. This CDR3 has 13 amino acids. In germline, CDR1 is SGHRS, CDR2 YFSETQ. V shed 7 bases and J 0 bases; nucleotides not matched to a gene: 0. In DNA, the CDR3 is TGCGCCAGCCGGGGGGCGAACACCGGGGAGCTGTTTTTT. This codes for CASRGANTGELFF.

In its sample, this clone was seen a few times. The chain joins TRBV28 to TRBJ2-5; weak D call: TRBD2 (6 bases). The germline V gene encodes CDR1 MDHEN and CDR2 SYDVKM. Trimming cost V 7 bases and J 0 bases, with 12 bases left between them. The CDR3 extends over 14 amino acids. The CDR3 nucleotides read TGTGCCAGCAATCAGGACTACAACCAAGAGACCCAGTACTTC. Translated, it gives CASNQDYNQETQYF.

The CDR3 loop is CATSRDLAGTYEQYF. The CDR3 coding sequence is TGTGCCACCAGCAGAGATCTAGCGGGTACCTACGAGCAGTACTTC. The chain couples TRBV15 to TRBJ2-7; 8 bases align to TRBD2. The CDR3 extends over 15 amino acids. In germline, CDR1 is LNHNV, CDR2 YYDKDF (reference sequence). The V and J ends lost 0 bases and 2 bases, in that order; junction bases with no gene match: 3.

The CDR3 spells CASSLLAGETNEQFF. In DNA form, the CDR3 reads TGTGCCAGCAGTTTACTAGCGGGGGAGACCAATGAGCAGTTCTTC. This chain joins TRBV27 and TRBJ2-1; 10 bases fit TRBD2. CDR1 is MNHEY and CDR2 is SMNVEV in the germline V gene (reference sequence). With 2 bases clipped from V and 6 bases from J, the junction kept 4 bases outside the gene matches. CDR3 length equals 15 residues.

The V and J genes are TRBV5-4 and TRBJ1-2, with D possibly matching TRBD1 (6 bases). In germline, CDR1 is SGHNT, CDR2 YYREEE (reference sequence). The V and J ends lost 3 bases and 2 bases respectively, with 8 bases between them. The CDR3 spans 13 residues. CDR3 sequence: CASSSQGNYGYTF. CDR3 DNA: TGTGCCAGCAGCTCACAGGGAAACTATGGCTACACCTTC. Based on the CDR3 plus reference TRBV5-4 and TRBJ1-2, the full variable domain is ETGVTQSPTHLIKTRGQQVTLRCSSQSGHNTVSWYQQALGQGPQFIFQYYREEENGRGNFPPRFSGLQFPNYSSELNVNALELDDSALYLCASSSQGNYGYTFGSGTRLTVV.

This clone was seen once. The chain employs TRBV6-5 and TRBJ2-7; 7 positions agree with TRBD1. The V gene end was trimmed by 8 bases and the J gene end by 1 base; junction bases not matched to a gene: 2. Germline CDR1 is MNHEY and CDR2 is SVGAGI. This CDR3 contains 12 residues. The CDR3 DNA reads as TGTGCCAGCTGGACAGGTTCCTACGAGCAGTACTTC. Translated, it gives CASWTGSYEQYF.